These 31 T cell receptor beta chains came from one sample sequenced in a study of vaccination and CD4 T cells after COVID-19. Time point described: late sampling 161 to 241 days after vaccination in a few convalescent patients. In TCRdb, the PCR reads were re-called with MiXCR into one record per CDR3 protein. The profile shows 26,000 or so distinct CDR3 sequences, 50% of them singletons. The sample consisted of CD4+ T cells from blood, taken about 7 months after SARS-CoV-2 vaccination. The receptors originated from a human donor who had recovered from COVID-19.

This clonotype was counted a few times. CDR3 loop: CASSYTALLMTENTEAFF. The CDR3 coding sequence is TGTGCCAGCAGTTACACGGCCCTGCTGATGACAGAGAACACTGAAGCTTTCTTT. The V call is TRBV6-2 or TRBV6-3, the J call TRBJ1-1; maybe TRBD1 (5 bases). The CDR3 has 18 amino acids. Germline V gene sequence: CDR1 MNHEY, CDR2 SVGEGT. Trimming took off 2 bases at V and 1 base at J, with 20 bases between the two ends.

Here the CDR3 DNA reads TGTGCCAGCAGAGAGACAGGGGGGCGGGATACGCAGTATTTT. This encodes CASRETGGRDTQYF. The rearrangement links TRBV6-1 to TRBJ2-3; TRBD1 agrees at 9 bases. J lost 6 bases, V lost 6 bases, and 7 bases had no gene match. The CDR3 has 14 residues. The V gene's germline CDR1 is MNHNS and CDR2 SASEGT.

The chain uses TRBV7-8 and TRBJ2-7; 8 nucleotides match TRBD1. This CDR3 has 21 residues. Germline CDR1 reads SGHVS; CDR2 reads FQNEAQ. V dropped 9 bases and J dropped 0; count of bases not matched to a gene: 28. CDR3 coding DNA: TGTGCCAGTAGTCATGACCTTCTCAGGGGGCGTCAGCGTCAGAGCTCCTACGAGCAGTACTTC. Protein sequence: CASSHDLLRGRQRQSSYEQYF.

The chain links TRBV29-1 to TRBJ2-2; 9 nucleotides line up with TRBD1. CDR3 size: 13 residues. With V trimmed by 3 bases and J by 6 bases, 2 bases remained unmatched. Germline V gene data show CDR1 as SQVTM and CDR2 as ANQGSEA. CDR3: CSVDRTGAGELFF. In DNA form, the CDR3 reads TGCAGCGTTGACCGGACAGGGGCCGGGGAGCTGTTTTTT.

The V gene is TRBV7-6, the J gene TRBJ1-1; D gene unclear. Trimming removed 4 bases at V and 4 bases at J, with 7 bases between. This CDR3 has 12 residues. Germline V CDR1 and CDR2: SGHVS, FNYEAQ. The DNA for the CDR3 is TGTGCCAGCAGCTCCTCCACCACTGAAGCTTTCTTT. Translated, it gives CASSSSTTEAFF.

The V and J genes are TRBV5-4 and TRBJ1-2; the match to TRBD1 covers 8 bases. V shed 3 bases and J 7 bases; nucleotides not matched to a gene: 11. CDR1 is SGHNT and CDR2 is YYREEE in the germline V gene (reference sequence). CDR3 length: 15 residues. The CDR3 loop is CASSSAGTGGLGYTF. The CDR3 coding sequence is TGTGCCAGCAGCTCCGCCGGGACAGGAGGGCTTGGCTACACCTTC.

The chain is built from TRBV20-1 and TRBJ2-3; 7 bases fit TRBD1. J was trimmed by 0 bases and V by 1 base; bases with no gene match: 4. In germline, CDR1 is DFQATT, CDR2 SNEGSKA (reference sequence). The CDR3 is 15 residues long. The CDR3 sequence is CSARAGTASTDTQYF. Here the CDR3 DNA reads TGCAGTGCTAGAGCCGGGACAGCAAGCACAGATACGCAGTATTTT.

A note on this clonotype: The junction departs from germline at one end; a sequencing error may be responsible. V and J are TRBV24-1 and TRBJ2-1; maybe TRBD2 (6 bases). Germline lookup yields CDR1 KGHDR and CDR2 SFDVKD. There are 13 residues in the CDR3. CDR3 amino acids: CASSLAGSNEQFF. CDR3 nucleotide sequence: TGTGCCAGCAGTTTGGCGGGGTCCAATGAGCAGTTCTTC.

This clonotype was counted between two and nine times. The chain is built from TRBV7-9 and TRBJ2-5; D perhaps matches TRBD1 (5 bases). Germline values: CDR1 SEHNR, CDR2 FQNEAQ (reference sequence). The CDR3 consists of 14 residues. Trimming removed 3 bases from V and 5 bases from J, with 13 bases in between. The CDR3 bases are TGTGCCAGCAGCTTGCGTCAGGGTGGGGAGACCCAGTACTTC. Its protein product is CASSLRQGGETQYF.

In its sample, this clonotype was seen a few times. V and J are TRBV6-2 or TRBV6-3 and TRBJ2-3; possible D gene TRBD1, 5 bases. Germline CDR1 is MNHEY and CDR2 is SVGEGT. This CDR3 has 13 residues. V lost 10 bases and J 1 base, leaving 12 bases between the germline ends. The CDR3 loop is CAISQGGTDTQYF. The CDR3 DNA reads TGTGCCATCTCCCAAGGGGGCACAGATACGCAGTATTTT.

This clonotype has more than one count but fewer than ten. J is TRBJ1-2 and V is TRBV7-2; the match to TRBD1 covers 7 bases. The length of the CDR3 is 15 residues. V lost 1 base and J lost 6; bases outside the gene matches: 8. Germline CDR1 and CDR2: SGHTA and FQGNSA. The CDR3 sequence is CASSLDPGGLDGYTF. The DNA of the CDR3 is TGTGCCAGCAGCTTAGATCCAGGGGGTTTGGATGGCTACACCTTC. The complete variable domain, with remaining parts taken from reference TRBV7-2 and TRBJ1-2, reads GAGVSQSPSNKVTEKGKDVELRCDPISGHTALYWYRQSLGQGLEFLIYFQGNSAPDKSGLPSDRFSAERTGGSVSTLTIQRTQQEDSAVYLCASSLDPGGLDGYTFGSGTRLTVV.

This clonotype appeared a few times. V usage is TRBV5-5 and J usage is TRBJ2-2; no reliable D call. Germline V lookup: CDR1 SGHKS, CDR2 YYEKEE (reference sequence). V was shortened by 5 bases and J by 6 bases, with 11 bases between the two germline ends. This CDR3 region has 13 residues. This CDR3 reads CASSPKRPGELFF. Here the CDR3 DNA reads TGTGCCAGCAGTCCTAAAAGACCCGGGGAGCTGTTTTTT. Based on the CDR3 plus reference TRBV5-5 and TRBJ2-2, the full variable domain is DAGVTQSPTHLIKTRGQQVTLRCSPISGHKSVSWYQQVLGQGPQFIFQYYEKEERGRGNFPDRFSARQFPNYSSELNVNALLLGDSALYLCASSPKRPGELFFGEGSRLTVL.

The chain carries TRBV20-1 and TRBJ2-5; D not certain. Germline V gene lookup returns CDR1 DFQATT and CDR2 SNEGSKA (reference sequence). There are 13 residues in the CDR3. V was cut by 0 bases and J by 3 bases, with 8 bases left in between. DNA for the CDR3: TGCAGTGCTAGAGACATGAGGAAAGAGACCCAGTACTTC. Amino acid sequence: CSARDMRKETQYF.

This chain joins TRBV7-2 and TRBJ2-5; tentative D call: TRBD2 (5 bases). CDR1 is SGHTA, CDR2 FQGNSA, per germline. Trimming took off 1 base at V and 5 bases at J, with 11 bases between the two ends. The CDR3 loop spans 14 amino acids. DNA for the CDR3: TGTGCCAGCAGCTTAGGAGGGCCTGGGGAGACCCAGTACTTC. This codes for CASSLGGPGETQYF.

Written as DNA, the CDR3 is TGTGCCAGCAGCGGCGCAGGAGGGGCTGGTGGCTACACCTTC. Its protein is CASSGAGGAGGYTF. The V gene is TRBV7-2, the J gene TRBJ1-2; D is perhaps TRBD1 (5 bases). V shed 5 bases and J shed 7 bases, with 17 bases lying between them. Germline CDR1 SGHTA, CDR2 FQGNSA. This CDR3 spans 14 amino acids.

In this sample, this clonotype turned up a few times. This chain connects TRBV28 to TRBJ2-1; possibly TRBD2 for D (6 bases). CDR3 length: 16 residues. CDR1 MDHEN and CDR2 SYDVKM come from the germline V gene. Trimming stripped 3 bases from V and 3 bases from J, with 15 bases between. The CDR3: CASSLTSGLSYNEQFF. CDR3 bases: TGTGCCAGCAGTTTGACCTCGGGACTCAGCTACAATGAGCAGTTCTTC.

The table lists this clonotype with a few counts. The rearrangement uses TRBV20-1 and TRBJ2-7, with D possibly TRBD2 on 5 matching bases. The germline V and J ends were trimmed by 6 bases and 7 bases, with 16 bases remaining between them. The germline gives CDR1 DFQATT, CDR2 SNEGSKA (reference sequence). The length of the CDR3 is 12 residues. The CDR3 protein is CSAIEGSFEQYF. The CDR3 DNA sequence: TGCAGTGCAATAGAGGGTAGCTTTGAGCAGTACTTC.

The chain links TRBV5-1 to TRBJ1-1; no reliable D call. CDR1 is SGHRS and CDR2 is YFSETQ in the germline V gene. The V and J ends lost 0 bases and 1 base respectively, with 10 bases between them. The CDR3 is 15 amino acids. The CDR3 region has the DNA TGCGCCAGCAGCTTGGTTGGTCCCAGGAACACTGAAGCTTTCTTT. Residues: CASSLVGPRNTEAFF. The whole variable domain, filled in from reference TRBV5-1 and TRBJ1-1, reads KAGVTQTPRYLIKTRGQQVTLSCSPISGHRSVSWYQQTPGQGLQFLFEYFSETQRNKGNFPGRFSGRQFSNSRSEMNVSTLELGDSALYLCASSLVGPRNTEAFFGQGTRLTVV.

The V and J genes are TRBV7-9 and TRBJ2-1, with 7 bases identical to TRBD1. The V and J ends lost 5 bases and 3 bases, in that order; junction bases with no gene match: 7. CDR3 length equals 15 residues. CDR1 is SEHNR and CDR2 is FQNEAQ in the germline V gene (reference sequence). The CDR3, as DNA: TGTGCCAGCAGCCCACTCAGGGGGAACTACAATGAGCAGTTCTTC. Protein product: CASSPLRGNYNEQFF.

The chain recombines TRBV7-9 with TRBJ1-2; no clear D. CDR1 and CDR2 from the germline V gene are SEHNR and FQNEAQ (reference sequence). The ends were cut back, 1 base at V and 4 bases at J, with 10 bases in the middle. The CDR3 is 14 residues long. CDR3 bases: TGTGCCAGCAGCTTAGAGGGCAGTGGCTATGGCTACACCTTC. Translating it yields CASSLEGSGYGYTF.

This rearrangement joins TRBV20-1 to TRBJ2-3; 7 positions agree with TRBD2. J lost 3 bases, V lost 8 bases, and 11 bases had no gene match. This CDR3 is built from 14 residues. Germline assignment: CDR1 DFQATT and CDR2 SNEGSKA (reference sequence). CDR3 loop: CSYQLAVRTDTQYF. DNA of the CDR3: TGCAGTTACCAGCTAGCGGTGAGAACAGATACGCAGTATTTT.

The chain joins TRBV7-3 to TRBJ2-1; 7 bases line up with TRBD1. Unmatched junction bases numbered 6, after V lost 5 bases and J lost 2 bases. The CDR3 sequence is 15 residues long. Germline loops: CDR1 SGHTA, CDR2 FQGTGA. The CDR3 spells CASSRRTGAYNEQFF. The CDR3 DNA follows: TGTGCCAGCAGCAGACGGACAGGCGCCTACAATGAGCAGTTCTTC.

This clonotype has only a few counts. The rearrangement uses TRBV7-9 and TRBJ1-2; 8 nucleotides agree with TRBD1. The germline CDR1 and CDR2 sequences are SEHNR and FQNEAQ (reference sequence). The CDR3 loop spans 17 amino acids. J was trimmed by 4 bases and V by 5 bases; bases with no gene match: 15. The CDR3 sequence: CASSTLRSRTGTYGYTF. CDR3 nucleotides: TGTGCCAGCAGCACTTTACGATCGCGGACAGGGACCTATGGCTACACCTTC.

The V gene is TRBV4-1, the J gene TRBJ1-5, with D possibly matching TRBD1 (5 bases). Between the trimmed V and J ends, which lost 1 base and 5 bases, there was a span of 9 bases. CDR1 and CDR2 from the germline V gene are MGHRA and YSYEKL. The CDR3 runs to 14 residues. The CDR3 spells CASSQAGGDQPQHF. The CDR3 nucleotides are TGCGCCAGCAGCCAAGCGGGGGGAGATCAGCCCCAGCATTTT.

This clonotype was observed a single time. The chain has TRBV20-1 and TRBJ2-3, with D uncertain. Germline assignment: CDR1 DFQATT and CDR2 SNEGSKA (reference sequence). The CDR3 has 13 residues. Between the trimmed V and J ends, which lost 4 bases and 2 bases, there was a span of 10 bases. This chain's CDR3 is CSAIHRHTDTQYF. CDR3 coding DNA: TGCAGTGCTATACACCGGCACACAGATACGCAGTATTTT.

V and J are TRBV7-9 and TRBJ2-1; D not certain. From germline, CDR1 is SEHNR and CDR2 FQNEAQ (reference sequence). V was shortened by 8 bases and J by 4 bases, with 6 bases between the two germline ends. The CDR3 has 11 residues. For the CDR3, the DNA is TGTGCCAGCCGGCGGTACAATGAGCAGTTCTTC. Translation gives CASRRYNEQFF.

This clonotype was counted a few times. The gene calls are TRBV20-1 and TRBJ1-6; D is perhaps TRBD1 (6 bases). From germline, CDR1 is DFQATT and CDR2 SNEGSKA (reference sequence). Trimming shortened V by 0 bases and J by 11 bases, and 17 bases separated the two germline ends. The CDR3 loop spans 15 amino acids. The CDR3: CSARDPQGPSAPLHF. CDR3 bases: TGCAGTGCTAGAGATCCACAGGGCCCCTCTGCACCCCTCCACTTT.

This sequence joins TRBV27 and TRBJ1-6; TRBD1 matches at 9 bases. V was clipped by 6 bases and J by 7 bases; unmatched bases: 13. The germline CDR1 and CDR2 sequences are MNHEY and SMNVEV (reference sequence). This CDR3 comprises 17 residues. The CDR3 here is CASSTHHRGPRNSPLHF. Written as DNA, the CDR3 is TGTGCCAGCAGCACGCACCACAGGGGGCCGAGGAATTCACCCCTCCACTTT.

CDR3 amino acids: CSAYLAGESDTQYF. CDR3 in DNA: TGCAGTGCTTACCTAGCGGGAGAATCAGATACGCAGTATTTT. The chain uses TRBV20-1 and TRBJ2-3; TRBD2 matches at 10 bases. Germline lookup yields CDR1 DFQATT and CDR2 SNEGSKA (reference sequence). J was trimmed by 4 bases and V by 5 bases; bases with no gene match: 6. The length of the CDR3 is 14 residues.

The chain has TRBV6-1 and TRBJ2-7, with TRBD1 as a possible D gene (6 bases). Germline V gives CDR1 MNHNS, CDR2 SASEGT. The CDR3 has 16 amino acids. The V and J ends lost 8 bases and 0 bases respectively, with 20 bases between them. CDR3 DNA sequence: TGTGCCAGCCACCAAGGGTCCGGGACAAACTCCTACGAGCAGTACTTC. This sequence encodes CASHQGSGTNSYEQYF.

This sequence joins TRBV7-6 and TRBJ2-2; TRBD1 agrees at 7 bases. Germline values: CDR1 SGHVS, CDR2 FNYEAQ. The CDR3 loop spans 14 amino acids. After removal of 5 bases from V and 7 bases from J, the junction contained 7 bases not matched to a gene. The CDR3 reads CASSTRQGVGELFF. Written as DNA, the CDR3 is TGTGCCAGCAGCACACGACAGGGTGTCGGGGAGCTGTTTTTT.